The 29 T cell receptor beta chains listed next were all sequenced from one sample in a study of blood T cell repertoires in COVID-19. The assay was immunoSEQ multiplex PCR, and TCRdb's table has in-frame clones only and misses some. The sample holds about 180,000 clones, about 80% seen once. The sequencing input was peripheral blood. These receptors originate from a man between 65 and 85 years old with active or convalescent COVID-19.

The V gene is TRBV9, the J gene TRBJ1-1; D is possibly TRBD1 (5 bases). The CDR3 consists of 15 residues. The germline V gene encodes CDR1 SGDLS and CDR2 YYNGEE. V shed 5 bases and J shed 4 bases, with 18 bases lying between them. The CDR3 is CASSPGGGEGTEAFF. CDR3 coding DNA: TGTGCCAGCAGTCCTGGGGGGGGAGAAGGCACTGAAGCTTTCTTT.

This chain connects TRBV10-2 to TRBJ2-2; no clear D. CDR3 length: 13 amino acids. The V and J ends lost 5 bases and 2 bases respectively, with 6 bases between them. Per the germline V gene, CDR1 is WSHSY and CDR2 is SAAADI. CDR3 in amino acids: CASSTANTGELFF. CDR3 DNA sequence: TGCGCCAGCAGTACAGCTAACACCGGGGAGCTGTTTTTT.

The chain combines TRBV7-9 with TRBJ1-1, with no clear D. The length of the CDR3 is 13 residues. Germline V gene data show CDR1 as SEHNR and CDR2 as FQNEAQ (reference sequence). V gave up 2 bases and J gave up 3 bases, with 7 bases separating them. CDR3 coding DNA: TGTGCCAGCAGCTTACCAGGTTACACTGAAGCTTTCTTT. Translated: CASSLPGYTEAFF.

The V and J genes are TRBV7-8 and TRBJ2-7, with unresolved D. The germline V gene encodes CDR1 SGHVS and CDR2 FQNEAQ. V lost 5 bases and J lost 2, with 25 bases in between. This CDR3 has 18 amino acids. CDR3 region: CASSLPTLSAGSAYEQYF. DNA of the CDR3: TGTGCCAGCAGCCTCCCGACTCTGAGTGCTGGGTCGGCCTACGAGCAGTACTTC.

This chain joins TRBV9 and TRBJ2-3, with 12 nucleotides matching TRBD2. Germline CDR1 reads SGDLS; CDR2 reads YYNGEE. The CDR3 consists of 16 residues. Germline trimming cut 3 bases from V and 5 bases from J; bases unmatched to any gene: 7. The CDR3 is CASSGPSGGAIDTQYF. The CDR3 DNA is TGTGCCAGCAGCGGGCCTAGCGGGGGGGCGATAGATACGCAGTATTTT.

The DNA of the CDR3 is TGTGCCAGCCGGGAGTTCAGCACAGATACGCAGTATTTT. Translating gives CASREFSTDTQYF. This chain uses TRBV7-9 with TRBJ2-3, with D possibly matching TRBD2 (6 bases). Germline CDR1 and CDR2: SEHNR and FQNEAQ (reference sequence). Trimming cost V 8 bases and J 0 bases, with 9 bases left between them. The CDR3 covers 13 residues. Drawing the rest from reference TRBV7-9 and TRBJ2-3, the complete variable domain is DTGVSQNPRHKITKRGQNVTFRCDPISEHNRLYWYRQTLGQGPEFLTYFQNEAQLEKSRLLSDRFSAERPKGSFSTLEIQRTEQGDSAMYLCASREFSTDTQYFGPGTRLTVL.

The chain is built from TRBV6-1 and TRBJ1-3, with D possibly being TRBD1 (5 bases). The V gene's germline CDR1 is MNHNS and CDR2 SASEGT. Trimming left V 3 bases short and J 2 bases short, with 5 bases between. The CDR3 spans 13 residues. CDR3 amino acids: CASSDRAGNTIYF. In DNA form, the CDR3 reads TGTGCCAGCAGTGACAGGGCTGGAAACACCATATATTTT.

This clone was counted a few times. V usage is TRBV19 and J usage is TRBJ1-5; D is uncertain. Germline CDR1 reads LNHDA; CDR2 reads SQIVND (reference sequence). The V end was cut by 6 bases, the J end by 6 bases, with 24 bases between. The CDR3 totals 17 residues. This CDR3 reads CASSPIPRPGVRQPQHF. CDR3 coding DNA: TGTGCCAGTAGCCCCATTCCCCGACCGGGAGTTCGTCAGCCCCAGCATTTT.

This clone came up once. The chain combines TRBV4-1 with TRBJ1-4; D gene unclear. This CDR3 has 16 amino acids. Germline loops: CDR1 MGHRA, CDR2 YSYEKL. With 0 bases removed from V and 0 bases from J, the gap between germline ends came to 8 bases. CDR3 loop: CASSQEGGSTNEKLFF. The CDR3 nucleotides read TGCGCCAGCAGCCAAGAGGGAGGGTCAACTAATGAAAAACTGTTTTTT.

The chain is built from TRBV6-5 and TRBJ1-3; D not certain. Germline lookup yields CDR1 MNHEY and CDR2 SVGAGI. The ends were cut back, 4 bases at V and 0 bases at J, with 7 bases in the middle. The CDR3 runs 14 residues. For the CDR3, the DNA is TGTGCCAGCAGTTGGACTAGCTCTGGAAACACCATATATTTT. Protein sequence: CASSWTSSGNTIYF.

The chain uses TRBV29-1 and TRBJ1-1; 7 bases are shared with TRBD1. The CDR3 length is 13 residues. CDR1 and CDR2 from the germline V gene are SQVTM and ANQGSEA. The J segment lost 0 bases and the V segment lost 7 bases, leaving 5 bases of the junction unmatched. CDR3 in amino acids: CSGRQGVNTEAFF. The CDR3 nucleotides are TGCAGCGGTCGACAGGGAGTGAACACTGAAGCTTTCTTT. The whole variable domain, filled in from reference TRBV29-1 and TRBJ1-1, reads SAVISQKPSRDICQRGTSLTIQCQVDSQVTMMFWYRQQPGQSLTLIATANQGSEATYESGFVIDKFPISRPNLTFSTLTVSNMSPEDSSIYLCSGRQGVNTEAFFGQGTRLTVV.

V usage is TRBV16 and J usage is TRBJ1-6; D unresolved. Deletions cut 0 bases from V and 9 bases from J, with 12 bases between. The V gene's germline CDR1 is KGHSY and CDR2 FQNENV. The CDR3 runs to 15 residues. The CDR3 sequence is CASSQSPGEFSPLHF. The CDR3 DNA reads as TGTGCCAGCAGCCAATCACCCGGGGAATTTTCACCCCTCCACTTT.

The chain carries TRBV19 and TRBJ2-3; perhaps TRBD1 as D (6 bases). V dropped 5 bases and J dropped 7 bases, with 13 bases sitting between them. The germline V gene has CDR1 LNHDA and CDR2 SQIVND (reference sequence). The CDR3 runs to 13 residues. CDR3 in amino acids: CASSSTGMNTQYF. CDR3 DNA: TGTGCCAGTAGTTCTACAGGGATGAATACGCAGTATTTT.

The J gene is TRBJ2-6, the V gene TRBV7-3, with a weak D call TRBD1 (5 bases). This CDR3 is built from 19 residues. Germline V lookup: CDR1 SGHTA, CDR2 FQGTGA. Trimming took off 4 bases at V and 0 bases at J, with 19 bases between the two ends. The CDR3 loop is CASSSGWGGDLSGANVLTF. CDR3 nucleotide sequence: TGTGCCAGCAGCTCAGGCTGGGGCGGTGACCTCTCTGGGGCCAACGTCCTGACTTTC.

The rearrangement joins TRBV7-2 to TRBJ2-5, with no clear D. Germline-derived CDR1 and CDR2 are SGHTA and FQGNSA. Trimming removed 2 bases from V and 7 bases from J, with 11 bases in between. The CDR3 sequence is 13 residues long. CDR3 in amino acids: CASSLPPPTTQYF. CDR3 nucleotide sequence: TGTGCCAGCAGCTTACCACCTCCTACGACCCAGTACTTC.

This chain links TRBV7-9 with TRBJ2-1, with 11 positions matching TRBD2. Per germline, CDR1 SEHNR and CDR2 FQNEAQ (reference sequence). The ends lost 5 bases at V and 7 bases at J; junction bases unmatched: 16. This CDR3 comprises 18 residues. The CDR3 sequence: CASSPAGSGGARPNEQFF. DNA of the CDR3: TGTGCCAGCAGCCCCGCGGGTAGCGGGGGGGCTAGGCCGAATGAGCAGTTCTTC.

The V call is TRBV6-5, the J call TRBJ2-7; D ambiguous. The CDR3 loop spans 13 amino acids. The V end lost 2 bases, the J end lost 6 bases, and 11 bases lay between the germline ends. CDR1 and CDR2 from the germline V gene are MNHEY and SVGAGI. CDR3 nucleotide sequence: TGTGCCAGCAGTTACGAGCCTAGGCTCGAGCAGTACTTC. Translating it yields CASSYEPRLEQYF.

This chain joins TRBV29-1 and TRBJ2-7; D gene ambiguous. The V gene's germline CDR1 is SQVTM and CDR2 ANQGSEA. The CDR3 is 12 amino acids. The V gene lost 1 base and the J gene lost 5 bases, with 9 bases spanning the gap. The CDR3 is CSVEANRDEQYF. The CDR3, as DNA: TGCAGCGTTGAAGCTAATAGAGACGAGCAGTACTTC.

J is TRBJ1-2 and V is TRBV28; D is possibly TRBD1 (5 bases). V was trimmed by 6 bases and J by 2 bases, leaving 10 bases between them. Germline loops: CDR1 MDHEN, CDR2 SYDVKM. The length of the CDR3 is 13 residues. The CDR3 sequence is CASRTTDNYGYTF. CDR3 sequence (DNA): TGTGCCAGCAGGACGACAGACAACTATGGCTACACCTTC.

The rearrangement uses TRBV5-1 and TRBJ1-5, with TRBD1 matching 8 bases. Trimming took 2 bases from V and 6 from J; bases not matched to a gene: 7. The CDR3 has 15 amino acids. CDR1 and CDR2 (germline): SGHRS, YFSETQ. The DNA of the CDR3 is TGCGCCAGCAGCTTAGGGACAGGTCAGCCTCAGCCCCAGCATTTT. This codes for CASSLGTGQPQPQHF.

This rearrangement joins TRBV6-5 to TRBJ2-1, with 10 positions matching TRBD2. The CDR3 consists of 15 residues. The J segment lost 9 bases and the V segment lost 4 bases, leaving 9 bases of the junction unmatched. Germline V gene data show CDR1 as MNHEY and CDR2 as SVGAGI. This chain's CDR3 is CASSSLAGVGTEQFF. For the CDR3, the DNA is TGTGCCAGCAGTTCTCTAGCGGGAGTAGGTACTGAGCAGTTCTTC.

The chain links TRBV10-1 to TRBJ2-7; tentatively, D is TRBD1 (6 bases). Trimming removed 3 bases at V and 7 bases at J, with 16 bases between. The CDR3 spans 14 residues. In germline, CDR1 is WNHNN, CDR2 SYGVQD (reference sequence). CDR3 coding DNA: TGCGCCAGCAGTGAAAGTGGCCAGGGGAGAGAGCAGTACTTC. Translated: CASSESGQGREQYF.

This sequence joins TRBV15 and TRBJ1-1; D unresolved. Trimming stripped 0 bases from V and 8 bases from J, with 10 bases between. The CDR3 extends over 13 amino acids. Germline-derived CDR1 and CDR2 are LNHNV and YYDKDF (reference sequence). Here the CDR3 DNA reads TGTGCCACCAGCAGAGATTTGGCGGGGGAAGCTTTCTTT. Protein product: CATSRDLAGEAFF.

The rearrangement uses TRBV4-3 and TRBJ2-5, with TRBD2 matching 9 bases. V lost 6 bases, J lost 2 bases, and 10 bases stayed unmatched. This CDR3 is 16 amino acids long. Germline V gene data show CDR1 as LGHNA and CDR2 as YSLEER. Here the CDR3 DNA reads TGCGCCAGCAGTACCAGGGCTAGCGGGGCTCAAGAGACCCAGTACTTC. Protein sequence: CASSTRASGAQETQYF.

The chain is built from TRBV4-3 and TRBJ1-6; a possible D gene is TRBD1 (5 bases). The CDR3 is made up of 14 amino acids. Germline loops: CDR1 LGHNA, CDR2 YSLEER. V shed 2 bases and J shed 4 bases, with 6 bases lying between them. The CDR3 here is CASSQQGYNSPLHF. CDR3 nucleotides: TGCGCCAGCAGCCAACAGGGTTATAATTCACCCCTCCACTTT.

The V call is TRBV18, the J call TRBJ2-1; 14 positions match TRBD2. Germline CDR1 is KGHSH and CDR2 is LQKENI. Losses at the gene ends were 5 bases for V and 10 bases for J; bases not matched to a gene: 10. The CDR3 is made up of 16 amino acids. The CDR3 coding sequence is TGTGCCAGCTCAGCTCCGGGACTAGCGGGAGTCGGCGAGCAGTTCTTC. Protein: CASSAPGLAGVGEQFF.

The J gene is TRBJ1-5, the V gene TRBV7-9; the D gene is possibly TRBD1 (5 bases). In germline, CDR1 is SEHNR, CDR2 FQNEAQ (reference sequence). The CDR3 covers 14 residues. Deletions cut 5 bases from V and 1 base from J, with 9 bases between. Here the CDR3 reads CASSPGGSNQPQHF. The CDR3, as DNA: TGTGCCAGCAGCCCCGGGGGGAGCAATCAGCCCCAGCATTTT.

This clone was seen only a few times. This chain connects TRBV9 to TRBJ1-3; 9 bases are a match to TRBD1. Germline CDR1 SGDLS, CDR2 YYNGEE. V dropped 3 bases and J dropped 6; count of bases not matched to a gene: 4. The CDR3 covers 14 residues. The CDR3 region is CASSAGTGTNTIYF. The CDR3 DNA sequence: TGTGCCAGCAGCGCCGGGACAGGGACAAACACCATATATTTT.

This rearrangement joins TRBV5-4 to TRBJ1-2; the match to TRBD1 covers 7 bases. The germline V gene encodes CDR1 SGHNT and CDR2 YYREEE (reference sequence). This CDR3 contains 13 residues. J lost 2 bases, V lost 6 bases, and 4 bases had no gene match. The CDR3 region has the DNA TGTGCCAGCACCCCGACAGGGAACTATGGCTACACCTTC. Protein: CASTPTGNYGYTF. The full variable domain, rest sourced from reference TRBV5-4 and TRBJ1-2, is ETGVTQSPTHLIKTRGQQVTLRCSSQSGHNTVSWYQQALGQGPQFIFQYYREEENGRGNFPPRFSGLQFPNYSSELNVNALELDDSALYLCASTPTGNYGYTFGSGTRLTVV.